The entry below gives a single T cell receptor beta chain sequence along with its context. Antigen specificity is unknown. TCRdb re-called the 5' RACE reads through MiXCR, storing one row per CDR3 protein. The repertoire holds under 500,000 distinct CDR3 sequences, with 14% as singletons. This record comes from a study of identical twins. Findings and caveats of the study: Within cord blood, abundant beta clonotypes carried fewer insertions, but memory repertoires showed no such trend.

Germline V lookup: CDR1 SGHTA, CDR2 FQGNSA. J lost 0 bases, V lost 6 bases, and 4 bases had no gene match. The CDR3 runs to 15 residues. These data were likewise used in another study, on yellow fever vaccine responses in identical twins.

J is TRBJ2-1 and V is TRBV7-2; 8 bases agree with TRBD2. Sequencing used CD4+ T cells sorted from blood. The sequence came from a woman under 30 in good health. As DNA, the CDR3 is TGTGCCAGCAGGCCGCTAGCGGGCTCCTACAATGAGCAGTTCTTC. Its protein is CASRPLAGSYNEQFF.